This TCR beta chain was recovered during a study of untreated major depressive disorder. The sample holds a few counts of this clone. Profiling relied on immunoSEQ multiplex PCR, and the TCRdb table lists in-frame clones only, not all of them. The sample contains some 21,000 clones, about 87% of which appear only once. Every participant had European ancestry. Participants with major medical conditions, Axis I/II comorbidities, regular medication or illicit drug use were excluded. Blood, 30 to 35 ml, was drawn into EDTA tubes. Sequencing input: CD4+ T cells from PBMCs. The clonotype comes from a woman aged 25 to 39 in good health.

The CDR3 bases are TGTGCCTGGAGTTCCCAAATCGGCAATCAGCCCCAGCATTTT. This gives the protein CAWSSQIGNQPQHF. The V and J genes are TRBV30 and TRBJ1-5; D not resolved. Germline V gene data show CDR1 as GTSNPN and CDR2 as SVGIG (reference sequence). Trimming cost V 2 bases and J 2 bases, with 10 bases left between them. This CDR3 is built from 14 residues.